This entry lists 19 T cell receptor beta chains sequenced from one sample in a study of cytomegalovirus exposure and HLA in healthy donors (dated 2017 in TCRdb). Preparation of the library involved the immunoSEQ multiplex PCR assay. Entries here come from immuneACCESS through TCRdb and include only in-frame sequences with V and J called. Some clones fail to appear in such tables; in the studies checked, an unresolved V gene covers under half of the shortfall, and the cause of the remainder is unknown. Present in this sample are around 180,000 clones, roughly 83% of which were seen just once. The ten largest make up more than 1.2% of the sample. Sequencing was carried out using PBMCs. The source of these receptors is a woman in her late teens or twenties in good health and CMV-seronegative.

The CDR3 DNA reads as TGTGCCAGCAGTGACCAGGTAGAGACCCAGTACTTC. This codes for CASSDQVETQYF. The V call is TRBV2, the J call TRBJ2-5; D ambiguous. Germline CDR1 and CDR2: SNHLY and FYNNEI. The CDR3 loop spans 12 amino acids. Trimming cost V 3 bases and J 4 bases, with 6 bases left between them.

The genes are TRBV10-3 and TRBJ1-6, with D uncertain. Deletions cut 7 bases from V and 10 bases from J, with 11 bases between. The CDR3 length is 12 residues. CDR1 and CDR2 (germline): ENHRY, SYGVKD. The CDR3 DNA follows: TGTGCCATCACGAACTTAAGATCACCCCTCCACTTT. Protein product: CAITNLRSPLHF.

The chain joins TRBV28 to TRBJ2-7; 11 bases line up with TRBD2. Looked up from germline, CDR1 is MDHEN and CDR2 is SYDVKM. Trimming removed 5 bases from V and 7 bases from J; junction bases left unmatched: 7. The CDR3 covers 14 residues. The CDR3 loop is CASSGTSGIREQYF. CDR3 DNA: TGTGCCAGCAGTGGGACTAGCGGTATACGGGAGCAGTACTTC.

The chain recombines TRBV19 with TRBJ2-7; the D gene is possibly TRBD2 (5 bases). From germline, CDR1 is LNHDA and CDR2 SQIVND (reference sequence). This CDR3 comprises 14 residues. The V and J ends lost 0 bases and 2 bases respectively, with 8 bases between them. CDR3: CASSIDAGAYEQYF. The CDR3 DNA reads as TGTGCCAGTAGTATAGATGCGGGTGCCTACGAGCAGTACTTC.

In DNA form, the CDR3 reads TGTGCCAGCAGCCCGAGCTCGGAAGAGACCCAGTACTTC. Its translation: CASSPSSEETQYF. The rearrangement uses TRBV7-9 and TRBJ2-5, with unresolved D. Germline loops: CDR1 SEHNR, CDR2 FQNEAQ (reference sequence). The CDR3 is made up of 13 amino acids. Trimming removed 5 bases at V and 3 bases at J, with 10 bases between.

The chain couples TRBV5-4 to TRBJ1-1, with TRBD1 identical over 8 bases. V dropped 4 bases and J dropped 1; count of bases not matched to a gene: 6. CDR3 length: 15 amino acids. Germline CDR1 is SGHNT and CDR2 is YYREEE (reference sequence). The chain's CDR3 is CASSIWTGPNTEAFF. DNA of the CDR3: TGTGCCAGCAGCATCTGGACAGGGCCGAACACTGAAGCTTTCTTT.

This clone turned up a few times. The chain joins TRBV7-9 to TRBJ2-3, with D unclear. The V gene's germline CDR1 is SEHNR and CDR2 FQNEAQ (reference sequence). V gave up 4 bases and J gave up 5 bases, with 10 bases separating them. The CDR3 has 13 amino acids. CDR3 nucleotide sequence: TGTGCCAGCAGCTCTCGCGCTGGAGATACGCAGTATTTT. This sequence encodes CASSSRAGDTQYF.

The CDR3 sequence: CASSASLSGTQYF. DNA for the CDR3: TGTGCCAGCAGCGCTTCATTGAGCGGGACCCAGTACTTC. This chain links TRBV9 with TRBJ2-5, with D perhaps matching TRBD2 (5 bases). The CDR3 runs 13 residues. Trimming removed 3 bases from V and 7 bases from J, with 13 bases in between. The germline gives CDR1 SGDLS, CDR2 YYNGEE. Together with reference TRBV9 and TRBJ2-5, the CDR3 gives the full variable domain: DSGVTQTPKHLITATGQRVTLRCSPRSGDLSVYWYQQSLDQGLQFLIQYYNGEERAKGNILERFSAQQFPDLHSELNLSSLELGDSALYFCASSASLSGTQYFGPGTRLLVL.

J is TRBJ2-3 and V is TRBV6-5; 8 bases line up with TRBD1. Germline V lookup: CDR1 MNHEY, CDR2 SVGAGI. This CDR3 spans 15 amino acids. The V gene end was trimmed by 5 bases and the J gene end by 6 bases; junction bases not matched to a gene: 10. The CDR3 region has the DNA TGTGCCAGCAGTAGAGGGACAGGAATTTCCGATACGCAGTATTTT. Translation gives CASSRGTGISDTQYF.

The V call is TRBV5-1, the J call TRBJ2-7; D gene unclear. The CDR3 contains 11 residues. V lost 0 bases and J lost 7, with 5 bases in between. Per germline, CDR1 SGHRS and CDR2 YFSETQ. The CDR3 spells CASSLDWEQYF. CDR3 DNA: TGCGCCAGCAGCTTGGACTGGGAGCAGTACTTC.

This chain joins TRBV5-6 and TRBJ2-6; the D gene is possibly TRBD2 (6 bases). The CDR3 consists of 16 residues. The germline V gene has CDR1 SGHDT and CDR2 YYEEEE. The ends were cut back, 4 bases at V and 0 bases at J, with 11 bases in the middle. CDR3 sequence reads: CASSPLGGSGANVLTF. Written as DNA, the CDR3 is TGTGCCAGCAGCCCCCTCGGGGGCTCTGGGGCCAACGTCCTGACTTTC.

The chain is built from TRBV5-1 and TRBJ2-7, with D unresolved. Germline CDR1 and CDR2: SGHRS and YFSETQ. The CDR3 loop spans 13 amino acids. V lost 2 bases, J lost 0 bases, and 6 bases lay in between. The CDR3 reads CASSFGASYEQYF. CDR3 sequence (DNA): TGCGCCAGCAGCTTCGGAGCCTCCTACGAGCAGTACTTC.

The rearrangement joins TRBV7-8 to TRBJ1-1; 8 positions match TRBD1. Trimming removed 5 bases from V and 0 bases from J; junction bases left unmatched: 14. Looked up from germline, CDR1 is SGHVS and CDR2 is FQNEAQ. The CDR3 sequence is 18 residues long. The CDR3 DNA is TGTGCCAGCAGCGTCCTCTTAAAACGACAGGGGCTGAACACTGAAGCTTTCTTT. Encoded protein: CASSVLLKRQGLNTEAFF.

The chain has TRBV6-5 and TRBJ1-1; no firm D call. CDR3 length: 15 residues. Trimming stripped 1 base from V and 0 bases from J, with 9 bases between. CDR1 is MNHEY, CDR2 SVGAGI, per germline. The CDR3 loop reads CASSYWPAVNTEAFF. As DNA, the CDR3 is TGTGCCAGCAGTTACTGGCCCGCTGTGAACACTGAAGCTTTCTTT.

In this sample, this clone turned up a few times. The chain couples TRBV7-2 to TRBJ1-5; D is undetermined. Germline values: CDR1 SGHTA, CDR2 FQGNSA. Deletions cut 1 base from V and 6 bases from J, with 4 bases between. The CDR3 extends over 12 amino acids. CDR3: CASSLDGQPQHF. The CDR3 DNA follows: TGTGCCAGCAGCTTAGACGGTCAGCCCCAGCATTTT.

This clone appeared a few times. The V call is TRBV19, the J call TRBJ1-6; 7 bases line up with TRBD1. The germline gives CDR1 LNHDA, CDR2 SQIVND (reference sequence). The CDR3 totals 13 residues. Losses at the gene ends were 6 bases for V and 8 bases for J; bases not matched to a gene: 4. The CDR3 nucleotides read TGTGCCAGTAGCGGGACAGCTGATTCACCCCTCCACTTT. This translates into CASSGTADSPLHF.

This clone has only a few counts. The genes are TRBV5-8 and TRBJ2-2; 11 bases map to TRBD2. The CDR3 length is 17 residues. The germline CDR1 and CDR2 sequences are SGHTS and YDEGEE. V lost 4 bases and J lost 0; bases outside the gene matches: 5. Here the CDR3 DNA reads TGTGCCAGCAGCCCTGTGACTAGCGGGGCGAACACCGGGGAGCTGTTTTTT. The encoded protein is CASSPVTSGANTGELFF.

The genes are TRBV18 and TRBJ1-2; the match to TRBD1 covers 7 bases. CDR1 is KGHSH and CDR2 is LQKENI in the germline V gene. J was trimmed by 6 bases and V by 6 bases; bases with no gene match: 4. The CDR3 is 12 residues long. In DNA form, the CDR3 reads TGTGCCAGCTCCCCCGGGACAGATGGCTACACCTTC. Encoded protein: CASSPGTDGYTF.

This chain uses TRBV19 with TRBJ1-6; D call uncertain. From germline, CDR1 is LNHDA and CDR2 SQIVND (reference sequence). V was cut by 3 bases and J by 8 bases, with 5 bases left in between. The CDR3 sequence is 12 residues long. CDR3 DNA sequence: TGTGCCAGTAGTATCCTAGATTCACCCCTCCACTTT. Translated, it gives CASSILDSPLHF.